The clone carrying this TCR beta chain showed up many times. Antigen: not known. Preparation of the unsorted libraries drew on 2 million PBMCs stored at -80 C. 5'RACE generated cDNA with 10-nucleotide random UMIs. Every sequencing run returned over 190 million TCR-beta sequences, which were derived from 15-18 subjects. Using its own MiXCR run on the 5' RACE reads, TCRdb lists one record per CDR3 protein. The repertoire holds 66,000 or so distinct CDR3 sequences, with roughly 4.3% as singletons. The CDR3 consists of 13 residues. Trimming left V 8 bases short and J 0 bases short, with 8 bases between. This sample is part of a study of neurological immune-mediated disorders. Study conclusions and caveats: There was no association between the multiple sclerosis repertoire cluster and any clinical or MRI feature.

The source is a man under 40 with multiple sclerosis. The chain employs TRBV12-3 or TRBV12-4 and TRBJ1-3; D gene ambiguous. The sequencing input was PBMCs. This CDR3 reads CASSDSSGNTIYF. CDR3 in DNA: TGTGCCAGCTCGGATAGCTCTGGAAACACCATATATTTT.